This TCR beta chain is drawn from a study of T cells after yellow fever vaccination. Using its own MiXCR run on the 5' RACE reads, TCRdb lists one record per CDR3 protein. The sample has 250,000 or so distinct CDR3 sequences; roughly 4% are singletons. The CDR3 length is 17 residues. Trimming cost V 2 bases and J 4 bases, with 20 bases left between them. Germline V gene sequence: CDR1 MNHEY, CDR2 SVGAGI. Overall study findings and caveats: Most clones from primary vaccination were detected again post-booster (almost 98% CD4, about 88% CD8). Although the secondary response was weaker, it peaked faster, at day 5 versus 15.

This clonotype showed up many times. Its antigen remains unknown. V usage is TRBV6-5 and J usage is TRBJ1-1; D ambiguous. This clonotype originated in a man between 18 and 29 years old who received the YFV17D yellow fever vaccine. Sequences were derived from PBMCs, sampled 15 days after the yellow fever booster vaccination. The chain's CDR3 is CASSYVAQVGGFTEAFF. The CDR3 DNA reads as TGTGCCAGCAGTTACGTGGCCCAGGTGGGTGGGTTCACTGAAGCTTTCTTT.